Each of the 5 T cell receptor beta chains below was sequenced from the same sample in a study of T cell responses to AZD1222 COVID-19 vaccine. Sequencing used immunoSEQ multiplex PCR; TCRdb keeps in-frame clones, though not all of them. The sample carries roughly 130,000 clones, approximately 85% recorded once. The source material was peripheral blood, sampled on day 0 of AZD1222 vaccination. The receptors come from an adult in good health.

The chain uses TRBV2 and TRBJ2-3; no clear D gene. Trimming pared 6 bases from V and 1 base from J, leaving 5 bases between. This CDR3 spans 12 amino acids. Germline V gives CDR1 SNHLY, CDR2 FYNNEI. DNA for the CDR3: TGTGCCAGCAGGAAGGGCACAGATACGCAGTATTTT. Amino acid sequence: CASRKGTDTQYF.

The chain carries TRBV10-3 and TRBJ1-4, with D possibly being TRBD1 (6 bases). The V gene lost 9 bases and the J gene lost 9 bases, with 20 bases spanning the gap. The CDR3 is made up of 14 amino acids. Germline loops: CDR1 ENHRY, CDR2 SYGVKD. The CDR3 nucleotides read TGTGCCATGAGACCCGGGACAATTGAGAAAAAACTGTTTTTT. This encodes CAMRPGTIEKKLFF.

The V gene is TRBV10-3, the J gene TRBJ2-5, with 9 positions matching TRBD2. V was clipped by 6 bases and J by 4 bases; unmatched bases: 12. Germline V lookup: CDR1 ENHRY, CDR2 SYGVKD. The CDR3 is made up of 16 amino acids. In DNA, the CDR3 is TGTGCCATCAGAAGCGGGGCGGGAGGGGGTGGAGAGACCCAGTACTTC. Translation: CAIRSGAGGGGETQYF.

The genes are TRBV9 and TRBJ2-5, with 9 bases matching TRBD2. This CDR3 has 16 amino acids. V trimming: 2 bases; J trimming: 2 bases; junction bases outside the gene matches: 7. Germline CDR1 is SGDLS and CDR2 is YYNGEE. This CDR3 is CASSVLSGGFQETQYF. The CDR3 coding sequence is TGTGCCAGCAGCGTCCTAAGCGGGGGGTTTCAAGAGACCCAGTACTTC.

The chain carries TRBV6-6 and TRBJ1-6, with no clear D. With 5 bases removed from V and 0 bases from J, the gap between germline ends came to 14 bases. This CDR3 comprises 17 residues. Per the germline V gene, CDR1 is MNHNY and CDR2 is SVGAGI (reference sequence). This CDR3 is CASSPSSISSYNSPLHF. The CDR3 DNA is TGTGCCAGCAGTCCCTCCTCGATCAGCTCCTATAATTCACCCCTCCACTTT.